The T cell receptor beta chain under discussion was sequenced for a study of shared T cell receptors in the human thymus. The CDR3 is made up of 16 amino acids. Germline CDR1 reads SQVTM; CDR2 reads ANQGSEA. With V trimmed by 0 bases and J by 3 bases, 11 bases remained unmatched. Sequenced by immunoSEQ multiplex PCR; TCRdb stores in-frame clones only, minus some. This sample carries over 350,000 clones, approximately 95% of them seen once, and the ten largest clones take approximately 0.02%. V gene TRBV29-1 combines with J gene TRBJ2-7, with 7 bases that match TRBD2. This receptor was identified in a human donor. The source material was thymocytes. This CDR3 is CSVEDRRGGRVYEQYF. CDR3 DNA: TGCAGCGTTGAAGATCGTAGGGGTGGGAGGGTCTACGAGCAGTACTTC.